This T cell receptor beta chain was retrieved from a study of OX40 agonist ivuxolimab in advanced cancers. Overall study findings and caveats: On average, CD8+ T cells showed a greater number of expanded clones than CD4+.

Generated by immunoSEQ multiplex PCR, the TCRdb table keeps only in-frame clones and is missing some. The repertoire has about 77,000 clones, 81% of them found once; the top ten carry more than 3.5%. Notes on this clone: What it binds is not known.

Looked up from germline, CDR1 is LNHNV and CDR2 is YYDKDF (reference sequence). With 1 base removed from V and 5 bases from J, the gap between germline ends came to 15 bases. CDR3 length: 16 amino acids. The material was CD4+ or CD8+ T cells sorted from blood, obtained in a trial of the OX40 agonist ivuxolimab. This receptor was taken from an adult with an advanced solid tumor such as melanoma, head and neck, liver or kidney cancer. This chain uses TRBV15 with TRBJ2-4; D may be TRBD1 (5 bases). Here the CDR3 DNA reads TGTGCCACCAGCAGAGGATTAGGCAGGGCCGAAAACATTCAGTACTTC. It encodes CATSRGLGRAENIQYF. The variable domain in full, completed from reference TRBV15 and TRBJ2-4, reads DAMVIQNPRYQVTQFGKPVTLSCSQTLNHNVMYWYQQKSSQAPKLLFHYYDKDFNNEADTPDNFQSRRPNTSFCFLDIRSPGLGDTAMYLCATSRGLGRAENIQYFGAGTRLSVL.